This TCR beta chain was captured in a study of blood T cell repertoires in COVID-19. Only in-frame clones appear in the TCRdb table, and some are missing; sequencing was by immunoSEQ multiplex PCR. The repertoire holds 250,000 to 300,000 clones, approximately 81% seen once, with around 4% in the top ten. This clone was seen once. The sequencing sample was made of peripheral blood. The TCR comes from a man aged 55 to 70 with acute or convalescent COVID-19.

This chain's CDR3 is CASSPGSGANVLTF. In nucleotides, the CDR3 is TGCGCCAGCAGCCCGGGATCTGGGGCCAACGTCCTGACTTTC. The chain recombines TRBV5-1 with TRBJ2-6; a possible D gene is TRBD2 (5 bases). Germline CDR1 and CDR2: SGHRS and YFSETQ. The CDR3 length is 14 residues. Trimming pared 4 bases from V and 1 base from J, leaving 6 bases between. The whole variable domain, remainder taken from reference TRBV5-1 and TRBJ2-6, is KAGVTQTPRYLIKTRGQQVTLSCSPISGHRSVSWYQQTPGQGLQFLFEYFSETQRNKGNFPGRFSGRQFSNSRSEMNVSTLELGDSALYLCASSPGSGANVLTFGAGSRLTVL.